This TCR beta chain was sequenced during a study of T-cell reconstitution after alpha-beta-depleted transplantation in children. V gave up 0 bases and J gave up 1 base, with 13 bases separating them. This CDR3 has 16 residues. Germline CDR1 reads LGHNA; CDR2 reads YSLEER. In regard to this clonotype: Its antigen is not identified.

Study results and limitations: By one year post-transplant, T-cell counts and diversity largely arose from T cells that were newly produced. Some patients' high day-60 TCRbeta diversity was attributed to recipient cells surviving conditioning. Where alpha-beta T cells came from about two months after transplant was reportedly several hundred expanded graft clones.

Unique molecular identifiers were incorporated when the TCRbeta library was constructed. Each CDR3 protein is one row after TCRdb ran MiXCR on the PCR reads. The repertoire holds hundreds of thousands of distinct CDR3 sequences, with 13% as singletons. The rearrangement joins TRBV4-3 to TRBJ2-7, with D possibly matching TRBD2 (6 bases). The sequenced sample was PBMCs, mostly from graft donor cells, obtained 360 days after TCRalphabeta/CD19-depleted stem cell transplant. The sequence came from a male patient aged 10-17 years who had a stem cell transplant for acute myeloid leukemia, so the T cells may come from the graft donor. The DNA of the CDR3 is TGCGCCAGCAGCCAAGATTTCGGCGGGATTTCCTACGAGCAGTACTTC. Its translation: CASSQDFGGISYEQYF.